These 28 T cell receptor beta chains were all obtained from the same sample, sequenced in a study of CD8 T cells in ankylosing spondylitis. The study's findings and limits: What appeared characteristic of ankylosing spondylitis blood was a TCR beta motif of fewer than ten highly homologous variants.

TCRdb reprocessed the 5' RACE reads via MiXCR and lists one record per CDR3 protein. The table shows roughly 700,000 distinct CDR3 sequences, with around 19% occurring only once. These receptors' targets are unknown. The sequencing input was blood, either unsorted or a sorted T cell fraction (not recorded which). All receptors come from a male donor with ankylosing spondylitis.

The chain joins TRBV6-1 to TRBJ2-6; TRBD1 matches at 10 bases. This CDR3 region has 17 residues. Per the germline V gene, CDR1 is MNHNS and CDR2 is SASEGT. Trimming took 7 bases from V and 0 from J; bases not matched to a gene: 6. CDR3 in DNA: TGTGCCAGCATTGGGACAGGGGCCCTCTCTGGGGCCAACGTCCTGACTTTC. It codes for CASIGTGALSGANVLTF.

Only a few counts were recorded for this clonotype. The chain uses TRBV5-1 and TRBJ1-1; 8 bases map to TRBD1. Per the germline V gene, CDR1 is SGHRS and CDR2 is YFSETQ. The CDR3 totals 14 residues. V trimming: 4 bases; J trimming: 3 bases; junction bases outside the gene matches: 5. CDR3 amino acids: CASSRAQGDTEAFF. CDR3 coding DNA: TGCGCCAGCAGCAGGGCACAGGGGGACACTGAAGCTTTCTTT.

This clonotype appeared many times. The chain recombines TRBV29-1 with TRBJ2-3, with a possible D match to TRBD2 (5 bases). The germline V gene encodes CDR1 SQVTM and CDR2 ANQGSEA. The CDR3 runs to 14 residues. The CDR3 spells CSGRRAARSDTQYF. CDR3 sequence (DNA): TGCAGTGGTAGGCGGGCCGCAAGGTCGGATACGCAGTATTTT.

J is TRBJ2-7 and V is TRBV29-1; D gene unclear. This CDR3 spans 13 amino acids. Germline loops: CDR1 SQVTM, CDR2 ANQGSEA. The V end was cut by 3 bases, the J end by 2 bases, with 11 bases between. Here the CDR3 DNA reads TGCAGCGTTGAGCTGCCGACCACCTACGAGCAGTACTTC. It codes for CSVELPTTYEQYF.

The chain combines TRBV19 with TRBJ1-2; no firm D call. The CDR3 consists of 13 residues. Germline assignment: CDR1 LNHDA and CDR2 SQIVND (reference sequence). V was cut by 3 bases and J by 1 base, with 6 bases left in between. The CDR3 loop reads CASSINDNYGYTF. In DNA form, the CDR3 reads TGTGCCAGTAGTATTAACGATAACTATGGCTACACCTTC. Full variable domain (rest looked up from reference TRBV19 and TRBJ1-2): DGGITQSPKYLFRKEGQNVTLSCEQNLNHDAMYWYRQDPGQGLRLIYYSQIVNDFQKGDIAEGYSVSREKKESFPLTVTSAQKNPTAFYLCASSINDNYGYTFGSGTRLTVV.

This clonotype was counted a few times. The V gene is TRBV11-2, the J gene TRBJ2-5, with 8 bases that match TRBD2. CDR1 and CDR2 (germline): SGHAT, FQNNGV. V dropped 7 bases and J dropped 1; count of bases not matched to a gene: 8. The CDR3 runs 15 residues. The CDR3 reads CASNQLLAGQETQYF. The CDR3 DNA reads TGTGCCAGCAACCAACTCCTAGCGGGCCAAGAGACCCAGTACTTC.

This chain joins TRBV12-3 or TRBV12-4 and TRBJ2-5; 7 bases agree with TRBD1. Losses at the gene ends were 7 bases for V and 1 base for J; bases not matched to a gene: 3. The CDR3 is made up of 13 amino acids. The CDR3 coding sequence is TGTGCCAGCACCGGGACAGTCCAAGAGACCCAGTACTTC. It codes for CASTGTVQETQYF.

This clonotype was picked up a small number of times. The chain is built from TRBV6-2 or TRBV6-3 and TRBJ1-6; TRBD1 aligns across 8 bases. J gave up 0 bases and V 2 bases, and 12 bases lay outside the gene matches. The CDR3 contains 20 residues. Germline CDR1 reads MNHEY; CDR2 reads SVGEGT. The CDR3, as DNA: TGTGCCAGCAGTTACGGGACAGGAGACGCCCGGAGCTCCTATAATTCACCCCTCCACTTT. This gives the protein CASSYGTGDARSSYNSPLHF.

J is TRBJ2-3 and V is TRBV10-1; 11 positions match TRBD2. V trimming: 4 bases; J trimming: 4 bases; junction bases outside the gene matches: 4. The germline V gene encodes CDR1 WNHNN and CDR2 SYGVQD (reference sequence). This CDR3 comprises 15 residues. CDR3 protein: CASSAGTSGPDTQYF. CDR3 in DNA: TGCGCCAGCAGTGCCGGGACTAGCGGCCCAGATACGCAGTATTTT.

This clonotype showed up just a few times. The chain links TRBV2 to TRBJ1-3; no clear D gene. This CDR3 contains 14 residues. Germline V lookup: CDR1 SNHLY, CDR2 FYNNEI. Trimming stripped 6 bases from V and 0 bases from J, with 9 bases between. CDR3 bases: TGTGCCAGCAGCGACGAGTTCTCTGGAAACACCATATATTTT. Residues: CASSDEFSGNTIYF.

The genes are TRBV5-1 and TRBJ2-5; perhaps TRBD1 as D (6 bases). The CDR3 sequence is 14 residues long. Trimming removed 3 bases at V and 1 base at J, with 10 bases between. CDR1 is SGHRS and CDR2 is YFSETQ in the germline V gene. The CDR3 spells CASSSPRGQETQYF. The CDR3 DNA reads as TGCGCCAGCAGCTCGCCCAGGGGCCAAGAGACCCAGTACTTC.

The CDR3 nucleotides read TGCGCCAGCAGCCTGACCTCTAGCGGGCTTCCCTACGAGCAGTACTTC. This translates into CASSLTSSGLPYEQYF. The chain employs TRBV4-1 and TRBJ2-7; 8 bases align to TRBD2. The CDR3 is made up of 16 amino acids. Germline V gives CDR1 MGHRA, CDR2 YSYEKL. Germline trimming cut 4 bases from V and 2 bases from J; bases unmatched to any gene: 10.

This clonotype has more than one count but fewer than ten. This chain uses TRBV12-3 or TRBV12-4 with TRBJ2-7; 9 nucleotides line up with TRBD2. The junction had 8 bases not matched to a gene; V was cut back by 6 bases and J by 5 bases. This CDR3 contains 14 residues. CDR3 sequence: CASRNSGRSDEQYF. The CDR3 bases are TGTGCCAGCAGAAATAGCGGGAGAAGCGACGAGCAGTACTTC.

This rearrangement joins TRBV18 to TRBJ2-3; possible D gene TRBD2, 6 bases. This CDR3 contains 12 residues. V lost 3 bases, J lost 8 bases, and 9 bases lay in between. Germline assignment: CDR1 KGHSH and CDR2 LQKENI. CDR3 protein: CASSPGLPTQYF. CDR3 in DNA: TGTGCCAGCTCACCGGGACTCCCTACGCAGTATTTT.

This chain connects TRBV12-3 or TRBV12-4 to TRBJ2-3; D possibly corresponds to TRBD2 (5 bases). The CDR3 loop spans 16 amino acids. V was pared by 2 bases and J by 2 bases, with 14 bases between. This chain's CDR3 is CASSLRVALNTDTQYF. CDR3 DNA sequence: TGTGCCAGCAGTTTAAGGGTAGCGCTAAACACAGATACGCAGTATTTT.

The chain uses TRBV25-1 and TRBJ1-2; TRBD1 is a possible D gene (5 bases). The germline V gene encodes CDR1 MGHDK and CDR2 SYGVNS. Deletions cut 4 bases from V and 4 bases from J, with 10 bases between. The CDR3 is made up of 13 amino acids. The CDR3 region has the DNA TGTGCCAGCAGTGCCACAGGTTTCTATGGCTACACCTTC. Encoded protein: CASSATGFYGYTF.

The table lists this clonotype with many counts. The chain employs TRBV12-3 or TRBV12-4 and TRBJ2-7; perhaps D is TRBD1 or TRBD2 (6 bases each). Trimming stripped 5 bases from V and 3 bases from J, with 14 bases between. CDR3 length: 14 amino acids. CDR3 DNA: TGTGCCAGCAGTGAGGGGGGCGCTTACTACGAGCAGTACTTC. Translated: CASSEGGAYYEQYF.

The CDR3 sequence is CASSYRARVSQPQHF. In nucleotides, the CDR3 is TGTGCCAGCAGTTACAGGGCCAGAGTTAGCCAGCCCCAGCATTTT. The chain couples TRBV6-2 or TRBV6-3 to TRBJ1-5; no definite D call. The germline V and J ends were trimmed by 2 bases and 7 bases, with 15 bases remaining between them. Per germline, CDR1 MNHEY and CDR2 SVGEGT. This CDR3 has 15 amino acids.

This clonotype was observed a handful of times. The chain employs TRBV5-5 and TRBJ2-1, with 8 bases fitting TRBD2. Germline trimming cut 0 bases from V and 10 bases from J; bases unmatched to any gene: 12. Germline CDR1 and CDR2: SGHKS and YYEKEE (reference sequence). CDR3 size: 16 residues. CDR3 DNA: TGTGCCAGCAGCTTGGGGCTAGCGGGTCCTCGGTCAGAGCAGTTCTTC. As protein: CASSLGLAGPRSEQFF.

This clonotype was counted only a few times. The CDR3, as DNA: TGTGCCAGCAGCAGGACCGTTAGGCTCACTGAAGCTTTCTTT. Amino acid sequence: CASSRTVRLTEAFF. The V call is TRBV7-2, the J call TRBJ1-1; D is unresolved. The germline V gene encodes CDR1 SGHTA and CDR2 FQGNSA. Trimming removed 5 bases at V and 4 bases at J, with 14 bases between. The CDR3 sequence is 14 residues long.

There are many counts of this clonotype. V and J are TRBV7-8 and TRBJ1-5; D might be TRBD1 (5 bases). The CDR3 has 15 residues. V lost 5 bases and J 3 bases, leaving 14 bases between the germline ends. The germline gives CDR1 SGHVS, CDR2 FQNEAQ. The CDR3 sequence is CASSTRDGDNQPQHF. The CDR3 DNA sequence: TGTGCCAGCAGCACCAGGGACGGGGACAATCAGCCCCAGCATTTT.

The rearrangement uses TRBV20-1 and TRBJ1-5, with a tentative D call TRBD1 (5 bases). V was trimmed by 6 bases and J by 6 bases, leaving 24 bases between them. CDR1 and CDR2 (germline): DFQATT, SNEGSKA (reference sequence). The CDR3 is made up of 16 amino acids. In DNA form, the CDR3 reads TGCAGTGCCACTTCGCCTGGGCCTTCTGGGGGTCAGCCCCAGCATTTT. Translation gives CSATSPGPSGGQPQHF.

This clonotype came up a few times. Here the CDR3 DNA reads TGTGCCAGCAGCTCTCAGCGGGGGGGCCGTGATGAGCAGTTCTTC. Translated, it gives CASSSQRGGRDEQFF. This chain connects TRBV11-2 to TRBJ2-1, with 10 bases aligning to TRBD2. Germline CDR1 reads SGHAT; CDR2 reads FQNNGV. V was clipped by 4 bases and J by 8 bases; unmatched bases: 8. This CDR3 is 15 amino acids long.

This clonotype was detected only a few times. The V gene is TRBV6-6, the J gene TRBJ1-4; D possibly corresponds to TRBD1 (5 bases). V lost 6 bases, J lost 5 bases, and 10 bases lay in between. This CDR3 is 13 amino acids long. Germline V lookup: CDR1 MNHNY, CDR2 SVGAGI (reference sequence). CDR3 residues: CASSRRDNEKLFF. CDR3 in DNA: TGTGCCAGCAGCCGCCGGGACAATGAAAAACTGTTTTTT.

CDR3 protein: CASSTGTDYEQYF. In nucleotides, the CDR3 is TGTGCCAGCAGCACTGGGACAGACTACGAGCAGTACTTC. The chain is built from TRBV21-1 and TRBJ2-7; TRBD1 reflects the table's D call only, with no check against the DNA. TRBV21-1 is recorded as a pseudogene. The CDR3 has 13 residues.

This clonotype was detected a few times. The gene calls are TRBV28 and TRBJ1-2; unclear D gene. The CDR3 contains 14 residues. Between the trimmed V and J ends, which lost 2 bases and 7 bases, there was a span of 14 bases. Germline CDR1 and CDR2: MDHEN and SYDVKM. The CDR3 here is CASSLMSTVAGYTF. CDR3 sequence (DNA): TGTGCCAGCAGTTTAATGTCCACCGTTGCTGGCTACACCTTC.

J is TRBJ1-1 and V is TRBV4-1, with 7 bases matching TRBD1. CDR1 is MGHRA and CDR2 is YSYEKL in the germline V gene. V shed 1 base and J 5 bases; nucleotides not matched to a gene: 16. This CDR3 region has 18 residues. CDR3 DNA: TGCGCCAGCAGCCAAGCTGGGACCGGCAGGGGGATAGAGACTGAAGCTTTCTTT. This translates into CASSQAGTGRGIETEAFF.

The V and J genes are TRBV5-1 and TRBJ1-2; D ambiguous. V lost 4 bases, J lost 8 bases, and 24 bases lay in between. Germline V gives CDR1 SGHRS, CDR2 YFSETQ. The CDR3 covers 16 residues. This CDR3 is CASSAWTTMVNAGYTF. The CDR3 DNA follows: TGCGCCAGCAGCGCCTGGACTACTATGGTTAACGCGGGCTACACCTTC.